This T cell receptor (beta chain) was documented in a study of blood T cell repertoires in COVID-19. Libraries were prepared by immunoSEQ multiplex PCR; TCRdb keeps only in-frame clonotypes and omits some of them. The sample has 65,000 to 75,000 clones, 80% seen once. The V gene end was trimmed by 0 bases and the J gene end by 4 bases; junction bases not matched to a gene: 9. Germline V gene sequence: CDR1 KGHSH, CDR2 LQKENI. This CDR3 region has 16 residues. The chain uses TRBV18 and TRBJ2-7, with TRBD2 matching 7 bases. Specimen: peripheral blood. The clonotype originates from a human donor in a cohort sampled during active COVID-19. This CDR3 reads CASSPPWPSGSYEQYF. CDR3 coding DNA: TGTGCCAGCTCACCACCTTGGCCTAGCGGAAGTTACGAGCAGTACTTC.